This is a list of T cell receptor beta chains from one sample in a study of cytomegalovirus exposure and HLA in healthy donors. TCRdb's copy holds only in-frame clones and misses some; the assay was immunoSEQ multiplex PCR. Of some 170,000 clones listed, 70% were seen once; the top ten hold about 4.5%. The sample was PBMCs. The source of these receptors is a man between 18 and 29 years old in good health and CMV-seropositive. CDR3s include the opening cysteine and the closing phenylalanine or tryptophan. The order of the fields is CDR3 DNA, CDR3 protein, J gene, V gene, D gene, clone size. A D gene is named only where the DNA matches it firmly. A clone size is listed for some rows: how often the clone was seen (once, few, many), or a class if it is expanded.

TGTGCCATCAAGGCGGGCGGGGACGGCACTGAAGCTTTCTTT,CAIKAGGDGTEAFF,TRBJ1-1,TRBV10-3,.,.
TGTGCCAGTATAAAAACAGGGGTCTATGGCTACACCTTC,CASIKTGVYGYTF,TRBJ1-2,TRBV19,TRBD1,.
TGTGCCAGCAGCGACAGGGGGTTTTCAGATACGCAGTATTTT,CASSDRGFSDTQYF,TRBJ2-3,TRBV11-2,TRBD1,.
TGTGCCTGGAGTGTCGGACAGCACAATGAGCAGTTCTTC,CAWSVGQHNEQFF,TRBJ2-1,TRBV30,.,.
TGTGCCAGCAGCGTAGGTCCGGGGGGGGCAGATACGCAGTATTTT,CASSVGPGGADTQYF,TRBJ2-3,TRBV9,TRBD2,.
TGTGCCAGCAGTGATGGGCGCGGGGTTCTGGGACCCCTCCACTTT,CASSDGRGVLGPLHF,TRBJ1-6,TRBV6-1,.,.
TGCAGCGTTGTAATTTTGAACACTGAAGCTTTCTTT,CSVVILNTEAFF,TRBJ1-1,TRBV29-1,.,.
TGTGCCAGCAGCCCATGGACAGGGGCGAGGGGAAAGGTCTATGGCTACACCTTC,CASSPWTGARGKVYGYTF,TRBJ1-2,TRBV7-9,TRBD1,once
TGTGCCAGCAGCGTTACCGGGACAGGGCTAGCCGGGGAGCTGTTTTTT,CASSVTGTGLAGELFF,TRBJ2-2,TRBV7-9,TRBD1,.
TGTGCCAGCAGCTTAGGGCTAGACCAAGAGACCCAGTACTTC,CASSLGLDQETQYF,TRBJ2-5,TRBV7-2,.,once
TGTGCCAGCAGCCCCGGACGGGAGTATGGCTACACCTTC,CASSPGREYGYTF,TRBJ1-2,TRBV6-5,.,.
TGTGCCAGCAGAGAGGACAGGGGGCTGAGAACAGATACGCAGTATTTT,CASREDRGLRTDTQYF,TRBJ2-3,TRBV2,TRBD1,.
TGTGCCAGCAGCCAGAGATTATCGGGTGGCTACACCTTC,CASSQRLSGGYTF,TRBJ1-2,TRBV14,.,.
TGCGCCAGCAGCTTGGCCCGGGGGGGCACTGAAGCTTTCTTT,CASSLARGGTEAFF,TRBJ1-1,TRBV5-1,.,.
TGTGCCAGCAGCCAAGTACGAGGGAGTAGGGATCAGCCCCAGCATTTT,CASSQVRGSRDQPQHF,TRBJ1-5,TRBV4-2,.,.
TGTGCCAGCTCACCATGGCTAGCGGGGTCCGGAGGGCAGTTCTTC,CASSPWLAGSGGQFF,TRBJ2-1,TRBV18,TRBD2,few
TGTGCCAGCAGCTTGGCACAGGGGAACGCTGAAGCTTTCTTT,CASSLAQGNAEAFF,TRBJ1-1,TRBV5-4,TRBD1,.
TGTGCCAGCAGTGCGGACAGCGGCTCCTACAATGAGCAGTTCTTC,CASSADSGSYNEQFF,TRBJ2-1,TRBV6-1,.,once
TGCGCCAGCAGCTTGCGGGCAGGGGCGAACGAAGCTTTCTTT,CASSLRAGANEAFF,TRBJ1-1,TRBV5-1,.,few
TGTGCCAGCAGCTTCCTCCTCACAGGAACAAACTATGGCTACACCTTC,CASSFLLTGTNYGYTF,TRBJ1-2,TRBV11-3,.,.
TGCGCCAGCAGTGCACTTCCGTCTCGGAATGAGCAGTTCTTC,CASSALPSRNEQFF,TRBJ2-1,TRBV10-1,.,few
TGTGCCAGCACCGTAGGACAGGGTGGCTACACCTTC,CASTVGQGGYTF,TRBJ1-2,TRBV28,TRBD1,.
TGTGCCTGCAGGGAAATGGACGGTCAGCCCCAGCATTTT,CACREMDGQPQHF,TRBJ1-5,TRBV30,.,once
TGCGCCAGCAGCCCCGGGGAGAGGAGCACAGATACGCAGTATTTT,CASSPGERSTDTQYF,TRBJ2-3,TRBV4-1,.,.
TGTGCCATCAGCCGGGACAGGGATACCGGGGAGCTGTTTTTT,CAISRDRDTGELFF,TRBJ2-2,TRBV10-3,TRBD1,.
TGTGCCACCAGCAGCGCGGCCCAAAACGTCTACAATGAGCAGTTCTTC,CATSSAAQNVYNEQFF,TRBJ2-1,TRBV15,.,.
TGCGCCAGCAGCTTGGCCGTAGGGGATGGGGAGACCCAGTACTTC,CASSLAVGDGETQYF,TRBJ2-5,TRBV5-1,.,few
TGTGCCATCAGTGAGTCAGGACGGGAGTTATCGAACACCGGGGAGCTGTTTTTT,CAISESGRELSNTGELFF,TRBJ2-2,TRBV10-3,.,.
TGTGCCAGCAGCAGCCAGGGAGCGGGGGCCAGGAATGGCTACACCTTC,CASSSQGAGARNGYTF,TRBJ1-2,TRBV12-1,.,.
TGTGCCAGCAGCGTAGGAGGACAGGGTGTAATCTATGGCTACACCTTC,CASSVGGQGVIYGYTF,TRBJ1-2,TRBV9,TRBD1,.
TGTGCCAGCAGCCGGGGGAGCAGGACTGAAGCTTTCTTT,CASSRGSRTEAFF,TRBJ1-1,TRBV11-2,.,once
TGTGCCAGCAGTACCGGAGGCCCTACCGAAGCTTTCTTT,CASSTGGPTEAFF,TRBJ1-1,TRBV4-2,.,.